A selection of T cell receptor beta chains follows, all from one sample in a study of blood T cell repertoires in COVID-19. Libraries were prepared by immunoSEQ multiplex PCR; TCRdb keeps only in-frame clonotypes and omits some of them. Among some 200,000 clones listed, about nine tenths were seen once. The sequenced material came from peripheral blood. The receptors shown here come from a man aged 50 to 59 with acute or convalescent COVID-19. Each CDR3 is given with its conserved first and last residue. D genes are given only for firm matches. Only part of the rows carry a size: once, few, many, or a class if the clone is expanded.

V gene	D gene	J gene	clone size	CDR3 DNA	CDR3 protein
TRBV2	-	TRBJ1-2	-	TGTGCCAGCAGTTCAACAGGGCCCCGCGGCTACACCTTC	CASSSTGPRGYTF
TRBV7-2	-	TRBJ2-1	-	TGTGCCAGCAGTCGTCCCCGCGATGAGCAGTTCTTC	CASSRPRDEQFF
TRBV18	-	TRBJ2-2	-	TGTGCCAGCTGTAGGGGGTTGCAGAACACCGGGGAGCTGTTTTTT	CASCRGLQNTGELFF
TRBV29-1	-	TRBJ1-1	few	TGCAGCGTAGCAACAGAGCACACTGAAGCTTTCTTT	CSVATEHTEAFF
TRBV18	-	TRBJ1-3	-	TGTGCCAGCTCACCTGGACTGAGACAGGCGATCTCTGGAAACACCATATATTTT	CASSPGLRQAISGNTIYF
TRBV5-4	TRBD2	TRBJ2-3	-	TGTGCCAGCAGCTTTTCTATCCTTGGCGGGGGGGCAGATACGCAGTATTTT	CASSFSILGGGADTQYF
TRBV5-1	-	TRBJ1-3	-	TGCGCCAGCAGCTTAGGGGGTTCAGTGGACACCATATATTTT	CASSLGGSVDTIYF
TRBV6-6	TRBD1	TRBJ1-5	-	TGTGCCAGCAGGGTACAGGGGGGGAGCAATCAGCCCCAGCATTTT	CASRVQGGSNQPQHF
TRBV11-2	-	TRBJ2-7	-	TGTGCCAGCAGCTTAGAGCGAGACTCCTACGAGCAGTACTTC	CASSLERDSYEQYF
TRBV4-1	TRBD1	TRBJ1-5	few	TGCGCCAGCAGCCAAGACGGACAGGGCCGTCAGCCCCAGCATTTT	CASSQDGQGRQPQHF
TRBV29-1	-	TRBJ2-3	-	TGCAGCGTTGAGGGGGCTATGGGGGCCTATCTCACAGATACGCAGTATTTT	CSVEGAMGAYLTDTQYF
TRBV7-2	TRBD1	TRBJ1-2	-	TGTGCCAGCAGCCCTGGGGACAGGGGGCGCTACTATGGCTACACCTTC	CASSPGDRGRYYGYTF
TRBV2	-	TRBJ2-2	-	TGTGCCAGCAGTCTCACCGGGGAGCTGTTTTTT	CASSLTGELFF
TRBV7-9	TRBD1	TRBJ2-2	-	TGTGCCAGCACCAGGACAGGGAACACCGGGGAGCTGTTTTTT	CASTRTGNTGELFF
TRBV19	TRBD1	TRBJ1-5	-	TGTGCCAGTAGTACGGGACAGGTCAATCAGCCCCAGCATTTT	CASSTGQVNQPQHF
TRBV5-4	-	TRBJ1-1	-	TGTGCCAGCAGCCTGGCTCAGGGTTTACGAACTGAAGCTTTCTTT	CASSLAQGLRTEAFF
TRBV6-1	-	TRBJ1-2	-	TGTGCCAGCAGTGAGGGTAACTCGAGGGGCTACACCTTC	CASSEGNSRGYTF
TRBV6-5	TRBD1	TRBJ1-4	-	TGTGCCAGCAGCACGGGACAGGGAGGTGAAAAACTGTTTTTT	CASSTGQGGEKLFF
TRBV6-5	-	TRBJ1-2	-	TGTGCCAGCAGTTCCTTTGGGCTAAACTATGGCTACACCTTC	CASSSFGLNYGYTF
TRBV18	-	TRBJ1-6	-	TGTGCCAGCTCACAGGACAGAAAATACTCACCCCTCCACTTT	CASSQDRKYSPLHF
TRBV5-8	-	TRBJ1-2	-	TGTGCCAGCAGCTTCGGGCAGGGAAGGCCCACCTTC	CASSFGQGRPTF
TRBV7-6	TRBD1	TRBJ1-1	-	TGTGCCAGCAGCTTGTACAGGGGGGCCTACACTGAAGCTTTCTTT	CASSLYRGAYTEAFF
TRBV27	TRBD2	TRBJ2-7	-	TGTGCCAGCAGAATACTAGCGGGGGTTTACGAGCAGTACTTC	CASRILAGVYEQYF
TRBV4-1	TRBD1	TRBJ1-2	once	TGCGCCAGCAGCCAAGGGGGGACAGTGGAGTATGGCTACACCTTC	CASSQGGTVEYGYTF
TRBV6-5	-	TRBJ2-5	few	TGTGCCAGCAGTACACTCGGACAGCGGGAGACCCAGTACTTC	CASSTLGQRETQYF
TRBV5-1	-	TRBJ1-1	-	TGCGCCAGCAGCTTTGGGCAGGAGAACACTGAAGCTTTCTTT	CASSFGQENTEAFF
TRBV4-1	-	TRBJ1-2	-	TGCGCCAGCAGCCAAGTGGGGGCAAGATATGGCTACACCTTC	CASSQVGARYGYTF
TRBV10-3	-	TRBJ2-3	-	TGTGCCATCAGACCGGCGGGGCTATCCAGGGATACGCAGTATTTT	CAIRPAGLSRDTQYF
TRBV27	TRBD1	TRBJ1-5	-	TGTGCCAGCAGACCTACAGGGGCACCCTCCCAGCATTTT	CASRPTGAPSQHF
TRBV7-9	TRBD1	TRBJ1-2	few	TGTGCCAGCAGCCCCCACCAGGGGACAGCTTCCTATGGCTACACCTTC	CASSPHQGTASYGYTF
TRBV9	-	TRBJ2-3	-	TGTGCCAGCAGCGTAGGGGCCCCAGATACGCAGTATTTT	CASSVGAPDTQYF
TRBV3-1/TRBV3-2	TRBD1	TRBJ1-2	-	TGTGCCAGCAGCCAAGGAAGGGGGCATGGCTACACCTTC	CASSQGRGHGYTF
TRBV6-6	TRBD1	TRBJ1-5	-	TGTGCCAGCAGACCGGACAGGAGCAATCAGCCCCAGCATTTT	CASRPDRSNQPQHF
TRBV5-1	TRBD1	TRBJ1-3	-	TGCGCCAGCAGCTTGGCCGGGACAGACGGAAACACCATATATTTT	CASSLAGTDGNTIYF
TRBV7-2	-	TRBJ2-7	-	TGTGCCAGCAGCTTAGTTTTCGGCGGGGAGATTAGCTACGAGCAGTACTTC	CASSLVFGGEISYEQYF
TRBV11-2	TRBD2	TRBJ2-3	-	TGTGCCAGCAGCCTCGGGACTAGCGGGGGGCTTGATACGCAGTATTTT	CASSLGTSGGLDTQYF
TRBV19	TRBD1	TRBJ1-4	-	TGTGCCAGTAGTAAAAGACAGGGAACTAATGAAAAACTGTTTTTT	CASSKRQGTNEKLFF
TRBV6-4	TRBD2	TRBJ2-2	-	TGTGCCAGCAGTGACCTGACTAGCGGGGGGCGGGACACCGGGGAGCTGTTTTTT	CASSDLTSGGRDTGELFF
TRBV19	TRBD1	TRBJ1-2	-	TGTGCCAGTAGTGATACGCCCGGGACAGAACTCTATGGCTACACCTTC	CASSDTPGTELYGYTF
TRBV5-6	-	TRBJ1-5	-	TGTGCCAGCAGCCGCTGGGAGGATCAGCCCCAGCATTTT	CASSRWEDQPQHF